Detailed here is one T cell receptor beta chain. The antigen remains undetermined. This entry is derived from a study of Ad26.COV2.S vaccination and SARS-CoV-2 variants. Study-level findings and limits: People given the vaccine had a wider spike-specific TCR breadth than placebo recipients did.

The sample's treatment: some 20 received Ad26.COV2.S at low or high dose, single or two shots; about 5 received placebo; per-sample allocation not given. After the first vaccine or placebo injection, samples were drawn on day 63. TCRdb's copy holds only in-frame clones and misses some; the assay was immunoSEQ multiplex PCR. The sample lists hundreds of thousands of clones; roughly 84% were seen once. CDR1 is SGHDN and CDR2 is FVKESK in the germline V gene. The CDR3 extends over 16 amino acids. The V and J ends lost 4 bases and 0 bases respectively, with 15 bases between them. The source material was peripheral blood, sampled in a trial of Ad26.COV2.S vaccine versus placebo. This chain uses TRBV14 with TRBJ1-1, with D perhaps matching TRBD1 (5 bases). The receptor was isolated from a person aged 18-65 years who received the Ad26.COV2.S COVID-19 vaccine or a placebo. CDR3 sequence: CASSRGRGRVNTEAFF. CDR3 nucleotide sequence: TGTGCCAGCAGCCGGGGGAGGGGTCGGGTGAACACTGAAGCTTTCTTT.